Presented here are 29 T cell receptor beta chains from one specimen sequenced in a study of T cells in Graves' hyperthyroidism and ophthalmopathy. RNA transcripts gave rise to amplified TCR beta CDR3 regions. First-round RT-PCR targeting the TCR CDR3 was performed with the HTBI primer set. MiXCR was run by TCRdb on the multiplex PCR reads, yielding one entry per CDR3 protein. The sample carries about 520,000 distinct CDR3 sequences, approximately 25% recorded once. The sample consisted of blood. Receptors originate from a woman aged 30 to 39 with Graves' ophthalmopathy.

This clonotype was seen at least ten times. The chain has TRBV12-3 or TRBV12-4 and TRBJ2-7; 7 positions agree with TRBD1. V lost 6 bases to trimming and J lost 6 bases; unmatched junction nucleotides: 2. The CDR3 is 11 residues long. CDR3 protein: CASRGTVEQYF. CDR3 in DNA: TGTGCCAGCAGGGGGACAGTCGAGCAGTACTTC.

In this sample, this clonotype turned up many times. V usage is TRBV6-5 and J usage is TRBJ1-1; D is undetermined. Germline CDR1 reads MNHEY; CDR2 reads SVGAGI. Trimming pared 5 bases from V and 8 bases from J, leaving 12 bases between. There are 12 residues in the CDR3. The CDR3 reads CASSPNSLEAFF. CDR3 DNA sequence: TGTGCCAGCAGTCCCAACAGCCTCGAAGCTTTCTTT.

This clonotype came up many times. The chain links TRBV6-2 or TRBV6-3 to TRBJ1-1; maybe TRBD1 (6 bases). Per germline, CDR1 MNHEY and CDR2 SVGEGT. The CDR3 runs 14 residues. Trimming removed 0 bases at V and 4 bases at J, with 9 bases between. The CDR3: CASSYSGGATEAFF. The CDR3 region has the DNA TGTGCCAGCAGTTACTCAGGGGGAGCCACTGAAGCTTTCTTT.

The V call is TRBV12-3 or TRBV12-4, the J call TRBJ1-1; D is possibly TRBD1 (5 bases). Between the trimmed V and J ends, which lost 5 bases and 4 bases, there was a span of 11 bases. The CDR3 consists of 13 residues. This CDR3 reads CASSPRGITEAFF. DNA of the CDR3: TGTGCCAGCAGTCCAAGGGGAATCACTGAAGCTTTCTTT.

This clonotype has just a few counts. V gene TRBV12-3 or TRBV12-4 combines with J gene TRBJ1-2; unclear D gene. The CDR3 covers 16 residues. The germline V and J ends were trimmed by 10 bases and 0 bases, with 21 bases remaining between them. The CDR3 nucleotides read TGTGCCACCAACACTTTTCCCGCAAAACCTAACTATGGCTACACCTTC. Protein: CATNTFPAKPNYGYTF.

This clonotype was seen many times. V and J are TRBV6-2 or TRBV6-3 and TRBJ1-1; the match to TRBD1 covers 12 bases. Looked up from germline, CDR1 is MNHEY and CDR2 is SVGEGT. The CDR3 runs to 17 residues. V lost 2 bases to trimming and J lost 0 bases; unmatched junction nucleotides: 4. CDR3 DNA: TGTGCCAGCAGTTACGGGACAGGGGGCGCGGTGAACACTGAAGCTTTCTTT. Translation: CASSYGTGGAVNTEAFF.

Points on this clonotype: A read error is possible here, since a much larger clone lies one base away. This is likely a read error, given that the CDR3 carries no conserved phenylalanine or tryptophan at its end. V gene TRBV20-1 combines with J gene TRBJ1-2; D remains unclear. Trimming pared 6 bases from V and 5 bases from J, leaving 7 bases between. Germline V gene lookup returns CDR1 DFQATT and CDR2 SNEGSKA (reference sequence). CDR3 length equals 10 residues. CDR3 region: CSARIYGYTY. CDR3 DNA sequence: TGCAGTGCACGGATTTATGGCTACACCTAC.

The table lists this clonotype with many counts. V gene TRBV12-3 or TRBV12-4 combines with J gene TRBJ2-7, with unresolved D. Deletions cut 3 bases from V and 6 bases from J, with 18 bases between. This CDR3 is built from 15 residues. This chain's CDR3 is CASSFEPPPSFEQYF. In DNA form, the CDR3 reads TGTGCCAGCAGTTTTGAACCGCCTCCCTCGTTCGAGCAGTACTTC.

The sample holds many counts of this clonotype. CDR3 sequence reads: CSAGPHYGYTF. CDR3 in DNA: TGCAGTGCCGGGCCTCATTATGGCTACACCTTC. The rearrangement uses TRBV20-1 and TRBJ1-2, with no clear D. Germline assignment: CDR1 DFQATT and CDR2 SNEGSKA (reference sequence). This CDR3 spans 11 amino acids. Trimming stripped 6 bases from V and 5 bases from J, with 10 bases between.

The chain recombines TRBV28 with TRBJ2-7; the D gene is possibly TRBD1 (7 bases). This CDR3 has 20 residues. Trimming left V 1 base short and J 4 bases short, with 29 bases between. Germline loops: CDR1 MDHEN, CDR2 SYDVKM. CDR3 DNA sequence: TGTGCCAGCAGTTTATTCATCGCTTCAACAGGGGCCACTCGGGGGTACGAGCAGTACTTC. Protein: CASSLFIASTGATRGYEQYF.

This clonotype came up a few times. This sequence joins TRBV6-1 and TRBJ1-1, with no clear D. Trimming removed 8 bases at V and 4 bases at J, with 14 bases between. The CDR3 sequence is 13 residues long. Germline-derived CDR1 and CDR2 are MNHNS and SASEGT. DNA for the CDR3: TGTGCCAGCGGTCCCTCCGGGAGCACTGAAGCTTTCTTT. Its protein product is CASGPSGSTEAFF.

This clonotype came up once. The V and J genes are TRBV6-2 or TRBV6-3 and TRBJ2-7; D not resolved. Trimming removed 7 bases from V and 4 bases from J, with 29 bases in between. CDR1 MNHEY and CDR2 SVGEGT come from the germline V gene. The CDR3 spans 18 residues. The CDR3 sequence: CASNNRPSVAELRYEQYF. CDR3 coding DNA: TGTGCCAGCAACAACCGACCCTCGGTGGCGGAGCTTAGGTACGAGCAGTACTTC.

Worth noting for this clonotype: Germline and junction disagree at one end, which may indicate a read error. V is TRBV24-1 and J is TRBJ2-5; no firm D call. This CDR3 region has 12 residues. Germline V CDR1 and CDR2: KGHDR, SFDVKD. This CDR3 is CATSDLQETKYF. DNA for the CDR3: TGTGCCACCAGTGACCTCCAAGAGACCAAGTACTTC.

This rearrangement joins TRBV5-1 to TRBJ2-7, with 8 positions matching TRBD2. CDR1 SGHRS and CDR2 YFSETQ come from the germline V gene. The CDR3 contains 13 residues. The J segment lost 4 bases and the V segment lost 3 bases, leaving 3 bases of the junction unmatched. CDR3 sequence (DNA): TGCGCCAGCAGCTGGGCGGGGGGTTACGAGCAGTACTTC. It specifies CASSWAGGYEQYF.

This chain connects TRBV6-1 to TRBJ1-5; 8 bases fit TRBD1. V was clipped by 1 base and J by 7 bases; unmatched bases: 6. CDR1 is MNHNS, CDR2 SASEGT, per germline. CDR3 size: 15 residues. CDR3 in DNA: TGTGCCAGCAGTGAAGAGGCAGGGGGCGGCCAGCCCCAGCATTTT. Translated, it gives CASSEEAGGGQPQHF.

The rearrangement joins TRBV20-1 to TRBJ1-5; tentatively, D is TRBD1 (5 bases). V dropped 1 base and J dropped 3 bases, with 16 bases sitting between them. Germline V CDR1 and CDR2: DFQATT, SNEGSKA (reference sequence). The CDR3 spans 16 residues. The CDR3 sequence: CSARVKGRLLNQPQHF. CDR3 sequence (DNA): TGCAGTGCTAGAGTTAAGGGACGGCTGCTCAATCAGCCCCAGCATTTT.

This clonotype was seen a handful of times. The chain carries TRBV29-1 and TRBJ2-7; 8 bases are a match to TRBD2. V was clipped by 4 bases and J by 1 base; unmatched bases: 6. This CDR3 is 14 amino acids long. The germline V gene encodes CDR1 SQVTM and CDR2 ANQGSEA. The DNA for the CDR3 is TGCAGCGTTGGCGGGGGGTACCTTTCCTACGAGCAGTACTTC. This translates into CSVGGGYLSYEQYF.

There are many counts of this clonotype. The rearrangement joins TRBV6-1 to TRBJ1-2; TRBD1 might be the D (6 bases). CDR3 length equals 14 residues. V was cut by 4 bases and J by 3 bases, with 12 bases left in between. Germline V CDR1 and CDR2: MNHNS, SASEGT. The CDR3 DNA is TGTGCCAGCAGTGTACAGGGAATTGACTATGGCTACACCTTC. This codes for CASSVQGIDYGYTF.

This chain connects TRBV7-6 to TRBJ2-3; D is tentatively TRBD1 or TRBD2 (5 bases each). Germline CDR1 SGHVS, CDR2 FNYEAQ. The CDR3 consists of 17 residues. V was shortened by 8 bases and J by 0 bases, with 21 bases between the two germline ends. The CDR3, as DNA: TGTGCCAGCTGTCCTACCCTGGGGGTGATGAGCACAGATACGCAGTATTTT. This gives the protein CASCPTLGVMSTDTQYF.

This clonotype was counted ten times or more. The rearrangement joins TRBV12-3 or TRBV12-4 to TRBJ1-1, with D possibly TRBD1 on 6 matching bases. The ends were cut back, 3 bases at V and 7 bases at J, with 9 bases in the middle. The CDR3 covers 12 residues. CDR3 nucleotide sequence: TGTGCCAGCAGTTTCCCGGACAGTGAAGCTTTCTTT. Protein sequence: CASSFPDSEAFF.

This clonotype was seen ten or more times. The V call is TRBV27, the J call TRBJ2-5; TRBD2 matches 11 bases. V gave up 4 bases and J gave up 3 bases; unmatched junction bases: 1. The V gene's germline CDR1 is MNHEY and CDR2 SMNVEV (reference sequence). The CDR3 is made up of 14 amino acids. The CDR3 here is CASSSGLAEETQYF. CDR3 sequence (DNA): TGTGCCAGCAGTTCGGGACTAGCGGAAGAGACCCAGTACTTC.

This clonotype was seen many times. The V and J genes are TRBV5-1 and TRBJ2-4; TRBD2 is a possible D gene (6 bases). CDR1 and CDR2 from the germline V gene are SGHRS and YFSETQ. Trimming removed 0 bases from V and 5 bases from J, with 12 bases in between. The CDR3 has 15 amino acids. The CDR3, as DNA: TGCGCCAGCAGCTTGGCCCCGAGGAGGGAAAACATTCAGTACTTC. Translated, it gives CASSLAPRRENIQYF.

This clonotype was recorded at least ten times. The chain's CDR3 is CAAQGHNYEQYF. The CDR3 DNA reads as TGTGCCGCTCAGGGGCACAACTACGAGCAGTACTTC. The rearrangement joins TRBV6-1 to TRBJ2-7; D perhaps matches TRBD1 (6 bases). Trimming stripped 11 bases from V and 3 bases from J, with 14 bases between. The germline V gene encodes CDR1 MNHNS and CDR2 SASEGT. CDR3 length: 12 residues.

This sequence joins TRBV5-1 and TRBJ2-7; TRBD2 aligns across 9 bases. With 0 bases clipped from V and 4 bases from J, the junction kept 5 bases outside the gene matches. Per the germline V gene, CDR1 is SGHRS and CDR2 is YFSETQ. The CDR3 sequence is 15 residues long. CDR3 DNA sequence: TGCGCCAGCAGCTTGGCCGCTAGCGGGGTGTACGAGCAGTACTTC. Translation gives CASSLAASGVYEQYF.

The chain joins TRBV12-3 or TRBV12-4 to TRBJ2-7, with 14 bases fitting TRBD2. The CDR3 sequence is 15 residues long. J gave up 9 bases and V 3 bases, and 7 bases lay outside the gene matches. CDR3 coding DNA: TGTGCCAGCAGTTTTCCCGGGACTAGCGGGAGTAGGCAGTACTTC. This encodes CASSFPGTSGSRQYF.

A few counts support this clonotype. The chain has TRBV20-1 and TRBJ1-2, with 7 positions matching TRBD1. Germline lookup yields CDR1 DFQATT and CDR2 SNEGSKA (reference sequence). V was pared by 1 base and J by 6 bases, with 8 bases of the junction left unmatched. This CDR3 has 14 residues. CDR3 coding DNA: TGCAGTGCTAGAGTCAGCAGACAGGGAAATGGCTACACCTTC. Translation: CSARVSRQGNGYTF.

The table lists this clonotype with a few counts. The rearrangement uses TRBV7-9 and TRBJ2-2; either TRBD1 or TRBD2 may fit D (5 bases each). This CDR3 is 15 amino acids long. Germline V lookup: CDR1 SEHNR, CDR2 FQNEAQ (reference sequence). Trimming removed 4 bases at V and 2 bases at J, with 11 bases between. Written as DNA, the CDR3 is TGTGCCAGCAGCTGGGACGGGAAAAACACCGGGGAGCTGTTTTTT. Protein: CASSWDGKNTGELFF.

Many counts were recorded for this clonotype. The chain employs TRBV29-1 and TRBJ1-2; no firm D call. This CDR3 contains 11 residues. V was trimmed by 6 bases and J by 5 bases, leaving 10 bases between them. Germline V gene data show CDR1 as SQVTM and CDR2 as ANQGSEA. CDR3: CSVARMYGYTF. CDR3 nucleotide sequence: TGCAGCGTCGCAAGAATGTATGGCTACACCTTC.

This clonotype was seen more than once but under ten times. DNA for the CDR3: TGTGCCTGGATCCGCCGGGGGACAGGGATCATGAACACTGAAGCTTTCTTT. Its translation is CAWIRRGTGIMNTEAFF. The chain uses TRBV30 and TRBJ1-1; 9 bases line up with TRBD1. There are 17 residues in the CDR3. CDR1 and CDR2 (germline): GTSNPN, SVGIG (reference sequence). V was pared by 4 bases and J by 0 bases, with 12 bases of the junction left unmatched.